Listed below are T cell receptor beta chains from one sample, sequenced in a study of CD8+CD57+ T cells in acquired aplastic anemia. From the reads, TCRdb called clonotypes with MiXCR, one entry per CDR3 protein. Among just over 200,000 distinct CDR3 sequences listed, 55% to 65% were seen once. The material sequenced was sorted CD4+, CD8+, or CD8+CD57+ T cells (not recorded which) from PBMCs. Receptors originate from a human donor with aplastic anemia. The CDR3 runs from the conserved cysteine through the conserved F or W. D genes are given only for firm matches. For some rows the clone size is stated as once, few or many, or as a class when expanded; others skip it.

CDR3nt: TGTGCCACCAGCAGAGGGGTTTCCGGGACAGGGTCCCAAGAGACCCAGTACTTC
CDR3aa: CATSRGVSGTGSQETQYF
d_gene: TRBD1
len: 18
j_gene: TRBJ2-5
abundance: NA
v_gene: TRBV15

CDR3nt: TGCGCCAGCAGCTCCGGACAGGGGGCCCACGAGCAGTACTTC
CDR3aa: CASSSGQGAHEQYF
d_gene: TRBD1
len: 14
j_gene: TRBJ2-7
abundance: few
v_gene: TRBV4-3

CDR3nt: TGTGCCATCAGTGAGGGACCGGACTACGAGCAGTACTTC
CDR3aa: CAISEGPDYEQYF
d_gene: NA
len: 13
j_gene: TRBJ2-7
abundance: NA
v_gene: TRBV10-3

CDR3nt: TGTGCCAGCAGCCCCCCTACTAGCATTCGCACAGATACGCAGTATTTT
CDR3aa: CASSPPTSIRTDTQYF
d_gene: NA
len: 16
j_gene: TRBJ2-3
abundance: NA
v_gene: TRBV7-9

CDR3nt: TGTGCCACCAGCAGCCTCCGGGCAGGGATGGGCACTGAAGCTTTCTTT
CDR3aa: CATSSLRAGMGTEAFF
d_gene: NA
len: 16
j_gene: TRBJ1-1
abundance: NA
v_gene: TRBV15

CDR3nt: TGTGCCAGCAGCGTAGACGGTTATCAGCCCCAGCATTTT
CDR3aa: CASSVDGYQPQHF
d_gene: NA
len: 13
j_gene: TRBJ1-5
abundance: NA
v_gene: TRBV9

CDR3nt: TGTGCCAGCAGTGGGGCGCCGGAGCTAGCCAAAAACATTCAGTACTTC
CDR3aa: CASSGAPELAKNIQYF
d_gene: NA
len: 16
j_gene: TRBJ2-4
abundance: NA
v_gene: TRBV2

CDR3nt: TGTGCCAGCAGTTTAGGGGCAGTGAACACTGAAGCTTTCTTT
CDR3aa: CASSLGAVNTEAFF
d_gene: NA
len: 14
j_gene: TRBJ1-1
abundance: once
v_gene: TRBV27

CDR3nt: TGCAGTGCTAGAGATAGGTTGACGGGAAATGAGCAGTTCTTC
CDR3aa: CSARDRLTGNEQFF
d_gene: NA
len: 14
j_gene: TRBJ2-1
abundance: NA
v_gene: TRBV20-1

CDR3nt: TGTGCCAGCAGAGAGAAGAACACTGAAGCTTTCTTT
CDR3aa: CASREKNTEAFF
d_gene: NA
len: 12
j_gene: TRBJ1-1
abundance: NA
v_gene: TRBV6-6

CDR3nt: TGTGCCAGCAGCCCTGGACAGCAATTTTACTCTGGGGCCAACGTCCTGACTTTC
CDR3aa: CASSPGQQFYSGANVLTF
d_gene: NA
len: 18
j_gene: TRBJ2-6
abundance: NA
v_gene: TRBV5-6

CDR3nt: TGTGCCAGCAGCTTGGGGTCACATGAAGCTTTCTTT
CDR3aa: CASSLGSHEAFF
d_gene: NA
len: 12
j_gene: TRBJ1-1
abundance: many
v_gene: TRBV7-8

CDR3nt: TGCGCCAGCAGCCAAGATGAGAGCAATCAGCCCCAGCATTTT
CDR3aa: CASSQDESNQPQHF
d_gene: NA
len: 14
j_gene: TRBJ1-5
abundance: NA
v_gene: TRBV4-1

CDR3nt: TGTGCCACCAGTGAACAGGGTGCGGGGAACACTGAAGCTTTCTTT
CDR3aa: CATSEQGAGNTEAFF
d_gene: NA
len: 15
j_gene: TRBJ1-1
abundance: few
v_gene: TRBV15

CDR3nt: TGCAGCGTTGAGCCGACAGGGGGCCACGAGCAGTACTTC
CDR3aa: CSVEPTGGHEQYF
d_gene: TRBD1
len: 13
j_gene: TRBJ2-7
abundance: few
v_gene: TRBV29-1

CDR3nt: TGTGCCAGCAGTTTATTCAACTCACCCCTCCACTTT
CDR3aa: CASSLFNSPLHF
d_gene: NA
len: 12
j_gene: TRBJ1-6
abundance: NA
v_gene: TRBV28

CDR3nt: TGTGCCACCAGCAGAGAGACTAGCGGGAGGGCGGGTACGCAGTATTTT
CDR3aa: CATSRETSGRAGTQYF
d_gene: TRBD2
len: 16
j_gene: TRBJ2-3
abundance: NA
v_gene: TRBV15

CDR3nt: TGTGCCAGCAGTTACGGCTTGGGGGATCCAGGGCTCACCGGGGAGCTGTTTTTT
CDR3aa: CASSYGLGDPGLTGELFF
d_gene: NA
len: 18
j_gene: TRBJ2-2
abundance: few
v_gene: TRBV28

CDR3nt: TGTGCCAGCAGTCGGGACAGGGGACACCAGCCCCAGCATTTT
CDR3aa: CASSRDRGHQPQHF
d_gene: TRBD1
len: 14
j_gene: TRBJ1-5
abundance: NA
v_gene: TRBV2

CDR3nt: TGTGCCAGCAGTTATCGAGAGGAATACGAGCAGTACTTC
CDR3aa: CASSYREEYEQYF
d_gene: NA
len: 13
j_gene: TRBJ2-7
abundance: NA
v_gene: TRBV2

CDR3nt: TGTGCCAGCAGCTTGGGGAGCGGGGGGCCCTACGAGCAGTACTTC
CDR3aa: CASSLGSGGPYEQYF
d_gene: TRBD2
len: 15
j_gene: TRBJ2-7
abundance: NA
v_gene: TRBV7-3

CDR3nt: TGTGCCAGCACTACTCGTAGCGGGAGGCCGGATGAGCAGTTCTTC
CDR3aa: CASTTRSGRPDEQFF
d_gene: TRBD2
len: 15
j_gene: TRBJ2-1
abundance: NA
v_gene: TRBV11-3

CDR3nt: TGTGCCAGCAGCGTAGTCGGGGATGGGAACACAGATACGCAGTATTTT
CDR3aa: CASSVVGDGNTDTQYF
d_gene: NA
len: 16
j_gene: TRBJ2-3
abundance: NA
v_gene: TRBV9

CDR3nt: TGTGCCAGCAGCTTAGTCGGACATCCCAAAGAGACCCAGTACTTC
CDR3aa: CASSLVGHPKETQYF
d_gene: NA
len: 15
j_gene: TRBJ2-5
abundance: many
v_gene: TRBV7-9

CDR3nt: TGCAGCGTTGCACTGGACAGGGTAATAAATGAGCAGTTCTTC
CDR3aa: CSVALDRVINEQFF
d_gene: TRBD1
len: 14
j_gene: TRBJ2-1
abundance: NA
v_gene: TRBV29-1

CDR3nt: TGTGCCATCAGTGACCCCGGGGACGCCCATCCCTTGAGCTACACCTTC
CDR3aa: CAISDPGDAHPLSYTF
d_gene: NA
len: 16
j_gene: TRBJ1-2
abundance: NA
v_gene: TRBV10-3

CDR3nt: TGCGCCAGCAGCTCCGGTTCTACTACTAGCGATCAGCAGTTCTTC
CDR3aa: CASSSGSTTSDQQFF
d_gene: TRBD2
len: 15
j_gene: TRBJ2-1
abundance: few
v_gene: TRBV5-1

CDR3nt: TGTGCCAGTACCTCCGGTGGAAGGGCTCCTGGGGAGACCCAGTACTTC
CDR3aa: CASTSGGRAPGETQYF
d_gene: NA
len: 16
j_gene: TRBJ2-5
abundance: NA
v_gene: TRBV19

CDR3nt: TGCGCCAGCAGCTTTCGCGGAGAGGAAGTTGGCTACACCTTC
CDR3aa: CASSFRGEEVGYTF
d_gene: NA
len: 14
j_gene: TRBJ1-2
abundance: NA
v_gene: TRBV5-1

CDR3nt: TGTGCCAGCAGCTTACTCGGGGGGAACACTGAAGCTTTCTTT
CDR3aa: CASSLLGGNTEAFF
d_gene: NA
len: 14
j_gene: TRBJ1-1
abundance: few
v_gene: TRBV7-9

CDR3nt: TGCAGTGCTAGTTGGTCGACAGGGGGTAGGAATTCACCCCTCCACTTT
CDR3aa: CSASWSTGGRNSPLHF
d_gene: TRBD1
len: 16
j_gene: TRBJ1-6
abundance: few
v_gene: TRBV20-1

CDR3nt: TGTGCCAGCAGTTACCGTAATTTGGATACGCAGTATTTT
CDR3aa: CASSYRNLDTQYF
d_gene: NA
len: 13
j_gene: TRBJ2-3
abundance: NA
v_gene: TRBV6-5

CDR3nt: TGTGCCAGCAGCTTGGGGGGGACAGGGTGGAACGAGCAGTACTTC
CDR3aa: CASSLGGTGWNEQYF
d_gene: TRBD1
len: 15
j_gene: TRBJ2-7
abundance: once
v_gene: TRBV5-6

CDR3nt: TGTGCCAGCAGCTTGGGGGACGATACGCAGTATTTT
CDR3aa: CASSLGDDTQYF
d_gene: NA
len: 12
j_gene: TRBJ2-3
abundance: NA
v_gene: TRBV5-5

CDR3nt: TGTGCCAGCAGCTTGATTATGAACACTGAAGCTTTCTTT
CDR3aa: CASSLIMNTEAFF
d_gene: NA
len: 13
j_gene: TRBJ1-1
abundance: few
v_gene: TRBV7-9

CDR3nt: TGTGCCAGCAGCTTAACTATTGCGGACGAGCAGTACTTC
CDR3aa: CASSLTIADEQYF
d_gene: NA
len: 13
j_gene: TRBJ2-7
abundance: NA
v_gene: TRBV7-7

CDR3nt: TGTGCCAGCAGGCTAGGGGGCTCTGGAAACACCATATATTTT
CDR3aa: CASRLGGSGNTIYF
d_gene: NA
len: 14
j_gene: TRBJ1-3
abundance: NA
v_gene: TRBV28

CDR3nt: TGTGCCAGCAGGGGTAATGAAAAACTGTTTTTT
CDR3aa: CASRGNEKLFF
d_gene: NA
len: 11
j_gene: TRBJ1-4
abundance: NA
v_gene: TRBV2

CDR3nt: TGTGCCAGCAGTTACCGGGTTAACTATGGCTACACCTTC
CDR3aa: CASSYRVNYGYTF
d_gene: NA
len: 13
j_gene: TRBJ1-2
abundance: NA
v_gene: TRBV12-3/TRBV12-4

CDR3nt: TGTGCCAGCAGCCCAAGAGGCCTAGCGGACTACGAGCAGTACTTC
CDR3aa: CASSPRGLADYEQYF
d_gene: TRBD2
len: 15
j_gene: TRBJ2-7
abundance: NA
v_gene: TRBV25-1

CDR3nt: TGTGCCAGCTCCCCGCGGGACAGGGAGACTCAGCCCCAGCATTTT
CDR3aa: CASSPRDRETQPQHF
d_gene: TRBD1
len: 15
j_gene: TRBJ1-5
abundance: NA
v_gene: TRBV6-5

CDR3nt: TGCAGCGTCGGGGACATAGAGGAGCAGTACTTC
CDR3aa: CSVGDIEEQYF
d_gene: NA
len: 11
j_gene: TRBJ2-7
abundance: NA
v_gene: TRBV29-1

CDR3nt: TGCAGTGCCACCGGACAGGGGGCGGACACTGAAGCTTTCTTT
CDR3aa: CSATGQGADTEAFF
d_gene: TRBD1
len: 14
j_gene: TRBJ1-1
abundance: once
v_gene: TRBV20-1

CDR3nt: TGTGCCAGCAGCTCTCTTCGGACTAGCGGTCGCACAGATACGCAGTATTTT
CDR3aa: CASSSLRTSGRTDTQYF
d_gene: TRBD2
len: 17
j_gene: TRBJ2-3
abundance: NA
v_gene: TRBV7-3

CDR3nt: TGTGCCAGCAGTGACCGAGACACTCGGGGCACTGAAGCTTTCTTT
CDR3aa: CASSDRDTRGTEAFF
d_gene: NA
len: 15
j_gene: TRBJ1-1
abundance: NA
v_gene: TRBV25-1

CDR3nt: TGTGCCACCAGTGATAACGCAGGGGGCGCGGGAGCAGATACGCAGTATTTT
CDR3aa: CATSDNAGGAGADTQYF
d_gene: NA
len: 17
j_gene: TRBJ2-3
abundance: NA
v_gene: TRBV24-1

CDR3nt: TGCGCCAGCAGTGAGTTTGGTTCACCCCTCCACTTT
CDR3aa: CASSEFGSPLHF
d_gene: NA
len: 12
j_gene: TRBJ1-6
abundance: NA
v_gene: TRBV10-1

CDR3nt: TGCAGTGCTAGAGGACGGCAGGGCTACAATGAGCAGTTCTTC
CDR3aa: CSARGRQGYNEQFF
d_gene: NA
len: 14
j_gene: TRBJ2-1
abundance: NA
v_gene: TRBV20-1

CDR3nt: TGCAGCGTTGAAACCTATACGGCCCAGTACTTC
CDR3aa: CSVETYTAQYF
d_gene: NA
len: 11
j_gene: TRBJ2-5
abundance: NA
v_gene: TRBV29-1

CDR3nt: TGCAGCGTAGCTGACTCAGGGCCGGGCCTCCTCCACTTT
CDR3aa: CSVADSGPGLLHF
d_gene: NA
len: 13
j_gene: TRBJ1-6
abundance: NA
v_gene: TRBV29-1

CDR3nt: TGCAGTGCTAAGGGACTAGCGGGAGTTACTGAGCAGTTCTTC
CDR3aa: CSAKGLAGVTEQFF
d_gene: TRBD2
len: 14
j_gene: TRBJ2-1
abundance: NA
v_gene: TRBV20-1

CDR3nt: TGCAGTGCTACTGGGGGACGCGGAACAGATACGCAGTATTTT
CDR3aa: CSATGGRGTDTQYF
d_gene: NA
len: 14
j_gene: TRBJ2-3
abundance: NA
v_gene: TRBV20-1

CDR3nt: TGTGCCAGCAGCGTAGGGACAGCCGTTAATTCACCCCTCCACTTT
CDR3aa: CASSVGTAVNSPLHF
d_gene: NA
len: 15
j_gene: TRBJ1-6
abundance: many
v_gene: TRBV9

CDR3nt: TGTGCCAGCAGTGATGGGGGACCTACCATGGGCTACACCTTC
CDR3aa: CASSDGGPTMGYTF
d_gene: NA
len: 14
j_gene: TRBJ1-2
abundance: NA
v_gene: TRBV25-1

CDR3nt: TGTGCCAGCAGTGAATTTGGAGGGGGGGGCTACGAGCAGTACTTC
CDR3aa: CASSEFGGGGYEQYF
d_gene: NA
len: 15
j_gene: TRBJ2-7
abundance: NA
v_gene: TRBV25-1

CDR3nt: TGTGCCAGCAGGCCCGACAGCACCCTCGTCAACACCGGGGAGCTGTTTTTT
CDR3aa: CASRPDSTLVNTGELFF
d_gene: NA
len: 17
j_gene: TRBJ2-2
abundance: NA
v_gene: TRBV12-3/TRBV12-4

CDR3nt: TGTGCCAGCAGCCCTGGGACAGCCGAGCAGTACTTC
CDR3aa: CASSPGTAEQYF
d_gene: TRBD1
len: 12
j_gene: TRBJ2-7
abundance: many
v_gene: TRBV7-8